The T cell receptor (beta chain) under discussion was sequenced for a study of T-cell reconstitution after alpha-beta-depleted transplantation in children. Unique molecular identifiers were incorporated during preparation of the TCRbeta library. TCRdb fed the PCR reads into MiXCR, producing one record per CDR3 protein. Among some 530,000 distinct CDR3 sequences listed, 12% were seen once. The CDR3 length is 17 residues. V lost 7 bases and J lost 8, with 27 bases in between. This clonotype was counted ten times or more. This chain connects TRBV12-3 or TRBV12-4 to TRBJ2-1; tentatively, D is TRBD1 or TRBD2 (5 bases each). This TCR was sampled from a human donor who donated a stem cell graft to a child with combined immunodeficiency. The specimen comprised PBMCs from the stem cell graft donor, sampled from the stem cell graft. The CDR3: CASNLRLARGPIDEQFF. The DNA for the CDR3 is TGTGCCAGCAACCTTAGGTTAGCGAGGGGCCCTATCGATGAGCAGTTCTTC.